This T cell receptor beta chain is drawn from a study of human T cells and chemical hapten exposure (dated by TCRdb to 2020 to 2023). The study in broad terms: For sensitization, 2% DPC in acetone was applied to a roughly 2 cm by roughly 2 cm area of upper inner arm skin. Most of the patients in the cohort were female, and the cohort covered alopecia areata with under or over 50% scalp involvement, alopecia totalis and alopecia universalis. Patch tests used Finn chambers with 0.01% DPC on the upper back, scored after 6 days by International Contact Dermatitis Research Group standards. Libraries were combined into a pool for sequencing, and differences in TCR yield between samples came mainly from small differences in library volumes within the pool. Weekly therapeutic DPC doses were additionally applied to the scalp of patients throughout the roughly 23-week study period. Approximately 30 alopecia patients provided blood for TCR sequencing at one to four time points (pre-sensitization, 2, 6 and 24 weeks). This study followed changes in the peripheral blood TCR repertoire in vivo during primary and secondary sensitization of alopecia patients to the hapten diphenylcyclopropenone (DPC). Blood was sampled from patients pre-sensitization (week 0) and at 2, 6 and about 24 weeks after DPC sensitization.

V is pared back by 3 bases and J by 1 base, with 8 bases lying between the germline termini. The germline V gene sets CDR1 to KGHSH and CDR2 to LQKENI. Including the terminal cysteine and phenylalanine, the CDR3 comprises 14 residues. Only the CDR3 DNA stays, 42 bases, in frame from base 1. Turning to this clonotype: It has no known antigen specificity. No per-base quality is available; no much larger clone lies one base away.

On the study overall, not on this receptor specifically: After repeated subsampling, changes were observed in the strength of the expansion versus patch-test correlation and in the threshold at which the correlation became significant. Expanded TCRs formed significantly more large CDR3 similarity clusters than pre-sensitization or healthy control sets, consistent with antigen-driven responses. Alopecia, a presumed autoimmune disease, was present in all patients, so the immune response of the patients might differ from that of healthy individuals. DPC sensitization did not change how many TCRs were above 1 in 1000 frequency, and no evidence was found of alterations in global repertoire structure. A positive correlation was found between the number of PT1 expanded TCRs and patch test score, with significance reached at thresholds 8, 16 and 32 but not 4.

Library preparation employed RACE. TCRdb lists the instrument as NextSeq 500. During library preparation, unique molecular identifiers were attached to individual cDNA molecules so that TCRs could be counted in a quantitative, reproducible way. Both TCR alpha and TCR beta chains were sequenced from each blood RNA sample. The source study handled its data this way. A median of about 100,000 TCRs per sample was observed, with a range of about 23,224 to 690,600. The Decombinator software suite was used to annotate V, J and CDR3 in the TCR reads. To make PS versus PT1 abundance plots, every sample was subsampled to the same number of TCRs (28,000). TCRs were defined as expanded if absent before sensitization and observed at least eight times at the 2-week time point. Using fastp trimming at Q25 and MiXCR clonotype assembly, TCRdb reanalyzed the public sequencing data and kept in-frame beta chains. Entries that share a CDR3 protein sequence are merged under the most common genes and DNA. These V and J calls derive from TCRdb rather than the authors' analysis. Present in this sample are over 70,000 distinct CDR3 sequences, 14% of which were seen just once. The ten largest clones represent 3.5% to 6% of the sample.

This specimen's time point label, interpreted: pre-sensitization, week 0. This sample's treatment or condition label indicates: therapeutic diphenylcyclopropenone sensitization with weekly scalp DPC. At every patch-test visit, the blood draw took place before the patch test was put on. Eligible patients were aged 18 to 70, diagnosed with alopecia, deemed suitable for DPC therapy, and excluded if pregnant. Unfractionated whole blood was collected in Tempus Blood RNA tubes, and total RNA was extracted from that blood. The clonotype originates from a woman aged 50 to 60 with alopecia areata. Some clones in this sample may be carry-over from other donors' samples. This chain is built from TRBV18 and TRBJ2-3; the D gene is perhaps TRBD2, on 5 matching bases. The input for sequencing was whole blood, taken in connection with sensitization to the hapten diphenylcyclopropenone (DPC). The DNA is TGTGCCAGCTCACCCTTCGGGGGCACAGATACGCAGTATTTT. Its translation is CASSPFGGTDTQYF.